The clone carrying this TCR beta chain was observed a few times. No antigen is known for it. The identical CDR3 is also encoded by other nucleotide sequences in the sample. The data are from a study of CD8+ T cells in alopecia areata. Overall study findings and caveats: For lesional scalp, especially alopecia totalis/universalis, clonality was higher than in normal scalp.

Collection of lesional scalp punch biopsies and peripheral blood was performed in alopecia areata patients. The CDR3 has 13 residues. With 0 bases removed from V and 1 base from J, the gap between germline ends came to 5 bases. Germline V lookup: CDR1 SGHNT, CDR2 YYREEE (reference sequence). Sequencing used cDNA as its template, made by extracting RNA and reverse transcribing it. The data were produced by immunoSEQ multiplex PCR, yet TCRdb's version contains in-frame clones alone and is incomplete. In the table there are around 140,000 clones, around 87% of which are singletons. The input for sequencing was CD8+ T cells sorted from blood, taken at week 0. The receptor was derived from a human donor with alopecia areata. This chain uses TRBV5-4 with TRBJ2-7; perhaps TRBD1 as D (5 bases). CDR3 nucleotide sequence: TGTGCCAGCAGCTTGGACAGGTCCTACGAGCAGTACTTC. This codes for CASSLDRSYEQYF.